This T cell receptor beta chain appears in the sequencing data of a study of shared clonotypes between healthy human individuals. Findings and caveats of the study: Rarefaction analysis demonstrated incomplete sorted-subset sequencing notwithstanding large depth. With a few donors compared, approximately 5% of naive CD4 clonotypes were shared.

As to this clone: No antigen is known for it.

Donors, healthy HIV-negative adults, lacked recent acute infections or vaccinations. Splitting the CD4+ cells yielded a CD45RA+ naive subset and a CD45RA-negative memory subset. Profiled with immunoSEQ multiplex PCR; TCRdb holds only in-frame clones, not every one. The sample includes roughly 2.2 million clones, around 92% seen only once; the top ten take around 0.35%. This CDR3 is built from 14 residues. V shed 4 bases and J 15 bases; nucleotides not matched to a gene: 7. CDR1 and CDR2 (germline): SGHRS, YFSETQ. The chain is built from TRBV5-1 and TRBJ2-1; 16 bases map to TRBD2. Sequenced sample: naive CD4+ T cells from PBMCs. Subset here: CD45RA+ positively selected. The sequence was collected from a man aged 18 to 30 in good health. Some clones in this sample may be carry-over from other donors' samples. The CDR3 nucleotides read TGCGCCAGCAGCCCCGGGACTAGCGGGAGGGAGGTGTTCTTC. It translates to CASSPGTSGREVFF.